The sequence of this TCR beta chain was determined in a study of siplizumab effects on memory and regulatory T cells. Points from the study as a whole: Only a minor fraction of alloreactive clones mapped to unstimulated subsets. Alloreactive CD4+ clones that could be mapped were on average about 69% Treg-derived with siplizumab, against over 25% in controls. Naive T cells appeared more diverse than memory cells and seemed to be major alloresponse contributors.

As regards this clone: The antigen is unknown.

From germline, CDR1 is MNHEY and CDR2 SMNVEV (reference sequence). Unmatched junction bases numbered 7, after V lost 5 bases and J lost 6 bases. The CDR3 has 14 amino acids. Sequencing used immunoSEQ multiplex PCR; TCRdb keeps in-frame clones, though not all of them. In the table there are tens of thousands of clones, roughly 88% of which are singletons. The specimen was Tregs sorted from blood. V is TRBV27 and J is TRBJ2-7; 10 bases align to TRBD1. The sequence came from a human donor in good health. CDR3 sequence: CASSTQTGGSEQYF. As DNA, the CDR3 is TGTGCCAGCAGTACCCAGACAGGGGGCTCCGAGCAGTACTTC.